The sequence of this T cell receptor (beta chain) was determined in a study of T cells in Graves' hyperthyroidism and ophthalmopathy. The junction had 6 bases not matched to a gene; V was cut back by 4 bases and J by 8 bases. Germline CDR1 MNHEY, CDR2 SMNVEV (reference sequence). The CDR3 extends over 15 amino acids. Amplified regions were TCR beta CDR3 sequences from RNA transcripts. The TCR CDR3 was amplified in a first-round RT-PCR using the HTBI primer set. TCRdb called the multiplex PCR reads again in MiXCR, with one record for every CDR3 protein. The table has about 530,000 distinct CDR3 sequences, about a sixth seen once. From roughly 10 ml of fresh peripheral blood, PBMCs were isolated. In this sample, this clonotype turned up many times.

The V and J genes are TRBV27 and TRBJ2-1; the match to TRBD2 covers 12 bases. Sequenced material: blood. This TCR was recovered from a woman aged 18 to 35 with Graves' ophthalmopathy. CDR3 loop: CASSSGTSGLDEQFF. The DNA of the CDR3 is TGTGCCAGCAGTTCCGGGACTAGCGGGTTAGATGAGCAGTTCTTC.